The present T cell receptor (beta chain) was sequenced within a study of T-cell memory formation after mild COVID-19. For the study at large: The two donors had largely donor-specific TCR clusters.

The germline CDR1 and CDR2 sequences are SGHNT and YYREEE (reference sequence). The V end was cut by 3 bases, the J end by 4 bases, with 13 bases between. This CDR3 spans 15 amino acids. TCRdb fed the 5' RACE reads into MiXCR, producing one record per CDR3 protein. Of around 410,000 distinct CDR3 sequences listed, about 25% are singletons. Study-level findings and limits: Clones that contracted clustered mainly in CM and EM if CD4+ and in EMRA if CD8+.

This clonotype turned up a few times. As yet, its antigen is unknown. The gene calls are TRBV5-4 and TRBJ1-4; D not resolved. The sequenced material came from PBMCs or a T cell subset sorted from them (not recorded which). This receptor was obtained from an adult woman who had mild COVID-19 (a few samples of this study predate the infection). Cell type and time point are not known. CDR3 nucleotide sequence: TGTGCCAGCAGCTACGTGGACGGCAGTAATGAAAAACTGTTTTTT. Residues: CASSYVDGSNEKLFF.